The next 4 T cell receptor beta chains were all read from a single sample in a study of blood T cells in healthy people across ages (dated by TCRdb to 2014 to 2015). To prepare the library, 5' RACE was applied. The listed sequencing device is Illumina HiSeq 2500. A second about 7 to 11 cycle PCR used a sample-barcoded 5' primer and a J-beta primer mix. The raw public reads went through TCRdb reprocessing: fastp at Q25, MiXCR clone calling, in-frame beta chains kept. Every entry covers one CDR3 protein and lists the most common genes and DNA from its rows. The sample profile shows about 800,000 distinct CDR3 sequences; around a quarter of them were found once. Under 4.5% of the sample lies in the top ten. These data were likewise used in another study, on T cells of mothers and their children.

Sequencing was done on a sample of blood. The receptors were gathered from a boy younger than 18 in good health.

The rearrangement links TRBV2 to TRBJ1-1; 7 bases are shared with TRBD1. The length of the CDR3 is 12 residues. CDR1 is SNHLY, CDR2 FYNNEI, per germline. With 6 bases clipped from V and 11 bases from J, the junction kept 9 bases outside the gene matches. CDR3 coding DNA: TGTGCCAGCAGCGCCGACAGGGCTGTTGCTTTCTTT. Protein: CASSADRAVAFF.

This clonotype came up a few times. The rearrangement joins TRBV21-1 to TRBJ2-2. TRBV21-1 is noted as a pseudogene. The CDR3 runs to 10 residues. In nucleotides, the CDR3 is TGTGCCTCCGTCACCGGGGAGCTGTTTTTT. It codes for CASVTGELFF.

This sequence joins TRBV29-1 and TRBJ2-5, with 8 bases fitting TRBD1. Germline-derived CDR1 and CDR2 are SQVTM and ANQGSEA. V trimming: 7 bases; J trimming: 2 bases; junction bases outside the gene matches: 6. CDR3 length: 13 residues. The CDR3 sequence is CSGGQVLQETQYF. CDR3 nucleotides: TGCAGCGGGGGACAGGTTTTACAAGAGACCCAGTACTTC.

This clonotype showed up just a few times. The chain carries TRBV28 and TRBJ1-5; tentatively, D is TRBD1 (6 bases). V dropped 5 bases and J dropped 4 bases, with 15 bases sitting between them. The CDR3 has 15 amino acids. Germline V lookup: CDR1 MDHEN, CDR2 SYDVKM. The CDR3 nucleotides are TGTGCCAGCAGTATCTGGGCAGGGGAAAATCAGCCCCAGCATTTT. Residues: CASSIWAGENQPQHF. Combining the CDR3 with reference TRBV28 and TRBJ1-5 gives the whole variable domain DVKVTQSSRYLVKRTGEKVFLECVQDMDHENMFWYRQDPGLGLRLIYFSYDVKMKEKGDIPEGYSVSREKKERFSLILESASTNQTSMYLCASSIWAGENQPQHFGDGTRLSIL.